This T cell receptor beta chain comes out of a study of response to subunit inactivated influenza vaccine. A note on this clonotype: The antigen is not known.

Study results and limitations: With each seasonal influenza vaccination, the authors suggested, few new T cells are recruited.

TCRdb re-derived calls from the RT-PCR reads in MiXCR, one entry per CDR3 protein. The sample lists about 480,000 distinct CDR3 sequences, roughly 27% occurring once. Germline CDR1 and CDR2: SQVTM and ANQGSEA. Trimming left V 4 bases short and J 6 bases short, with 18 bases between. The CDR3 spans 15 residues. The receptor was isolated from a man aged 45-60 years who received an inactivated influenza vaccine. This specimen consisted of CD4+ T cells sorted from PBMCs, obtained around 5 days after vaccination. The genes are TRBV29-1 and TRBJ2-2, with D tentatively TRBD1 (7 bases). The CDR3 sequence is CSVAQGQGGPGELFF. Written as DNA, the CDR3 is TGCAGCGTTGCCCAGGGGCAGGGGGGTCCCGGGGAGCTGTTTTTT.